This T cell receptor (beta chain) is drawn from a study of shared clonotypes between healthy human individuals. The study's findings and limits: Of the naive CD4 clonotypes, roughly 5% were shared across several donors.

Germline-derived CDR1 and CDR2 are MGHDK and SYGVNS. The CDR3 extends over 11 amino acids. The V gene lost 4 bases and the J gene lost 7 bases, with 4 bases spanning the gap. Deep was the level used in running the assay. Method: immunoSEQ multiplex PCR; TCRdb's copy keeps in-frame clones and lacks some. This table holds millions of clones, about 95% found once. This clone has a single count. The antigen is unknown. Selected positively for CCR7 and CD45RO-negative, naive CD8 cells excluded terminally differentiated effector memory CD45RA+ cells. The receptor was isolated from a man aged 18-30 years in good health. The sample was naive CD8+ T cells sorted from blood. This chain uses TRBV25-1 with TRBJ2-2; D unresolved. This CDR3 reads CASSAGGELFF. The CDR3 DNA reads TGTGCCAGCAGTGCGGGCGGGGAGCTGTTTTTT.